This note documents a single TCR beta chain sequence. Its antigen is as yet unknown. The data derive from a study of circulating and synovial CD4+ cells in juvenile arthritis. With V trimmed by 0 bases and J by 4 bases, 5 bases remained unmatched. Germline loops: CDR1 SGHRS, CDR2 YFSETQ. This CDR3 is 16 amino acids long. Some clones are missing from TCRdb's copy, which holds only in-frame ones; the method was immunoSEQ multiplex PCR. The repertoire holds tens of thousands of clones, about 94% seen once, with 2.5% to 3% in the top ten. The study's findings and limits: T cell genome counts differed by at least an order of magnitude between CPL and CD4 samples. Some such blood samples were as oligoclonal as synovium. Shared-clonotype fractions with synovium likely underestimate full repertoire overlap. Circulating pathogenic-like lymphocytes shared a substantially higher fraction of CDR3 sequences with synovium than bulk blood.

This receptor was taken from a human donor with juvenile idiopathic arthritis. The chain couples TRBV5-1 to TRBJ2-3, with TRBD1 identical over 10 bases. The sequencing sample was made of CD4+ T cells from blood. CDR3 amino acids: CASSLGPGTGADTQYF. CDR3 DNA: TGCGCCAGCAGCTTGGGCCCCGGGACAGGGGCAGATACGCAGTATTTT.